Below, 10 T cell receptor beta chains from the same sample are listed, as sequenced in a study of blood T cell repertoires in COVID-19. The assay was immunoSEQ multiplex PCR, and TCRdb's table has in-frame clones only and misses some. This table has about 140,000 clones, approximately 81% appearing once. Material for sequencing was peripheral blood. Source of these receptors: a human donor in a cohort sampled during active COVID-19.

This rearrangement joins TRBV7-9 to TRBJ2-7, with 12 nucleotides matching TRBD2. Germline CDR1 SEHNR, CDR2 FQNEAQ (reference sequence). The CDR3 covers 18 residues. J was trimmed by 2 bases and V by 0 bases; bases with no gene match: 8. The DNA of the CDR3 is TGTGCCAGCAGCTTAGCCAGTCTCACTAGCGGGAGGCCCTACGAGCAGTACTTC. This codes for CASSLASLTSGRPYEQYF.

This chain joins TRBV11-3 and TRBJ2-1, with D perhaps matching TRBD1 (6 bases). Trimming cost V 4 bases and J 5 bases, with 9 bases left between them. CDR1 is SGHNT and CDR2 is YENEEA in the germline V gene. This CDR3 region has 13 residues. CDR3 residues: CASSSDRNNEQFF. CDR3 nucleotide sequence: TGTGCCAGCAGCTCGGACAGAAACAATGAGCAGTTCTTC.

The gene calls are TRBV7-3 and TRBJ2-1, with 7 nucleotides matching TRBD1. Germline lookup yields CDR1 SGHTA and CDR2 FQGTGA. This CDR3 spans 15 amino acids. The trim removed 5 bases at V and 3 bases at J, leaving 7 bases unmatched. The CDR3 coding sequence is TGTGCCAGCAGCCCAGACAGGGTAAGCTACAATGAGCAGTTCTTC. This codes for CASSPDRVSYNEQFF.

The gene calls are TRBV5-1 and TRBJ2-7, with D possibly matching TRBD2 (5 bases). Trimming stripped 5 bases from V and 6 bases from J, with 12 bases between. This CDR3 contains 12 residues. The germline V gene has CDR1 SGHRS and CDR2 YFSETQ. The CDR3 sequence: CASRTDWSEQYF. CDR3 bases: TGCGCCAGCAGAACGGACTGGAGCGAGCAGTACTTC.

The chain joins TRBV29-1 to TRBJ2-4; D gene unclear. Between the trimmed V and J ends, which lost 5 bases and 5 bases, there was a span of 16 bases. Germline V lookup: CDR1 SQVTM, CDR2 ANQGSEA. The CDR3 spans 14 residues. CDR3 protein: CSVRLEAYQNIQYF. CDR3 nucleotide sequence: TGCAGCGTTCGGTTAGAGGCTTACCAAAACATTCAGTACTTC. Complete variable domain (other parts from reference TRBV29-1 and TRBJ2-4): SAVISQKPSRDICQRGTSLTIQCQVDSQVTMMFWYRQQPGQSLTLIATANQGSEATYESGFVIDKFPISRPNLTFSTLTVSNMSPEDSSIYLCSVRLEAYQNIQYFGAGTRLSVL.

This chain connects TRBV7-2 to TRBJ2-5; 7 positions agree with TRBD2. J was trimmed by 1 base and V by 1 base; bases with no gene match: 6. This CDR3 is built from 16 residues. CDR1 and CDR2 (germline): SGHTA, FQGNSA. The CDR3 nucleotides read TGTGCCAGCAGCTTAGGCCCTAGCGGAGCCCAAGAGACCCAGTACTTC. Its protein product is CASSLGPSGAQETQYF.

The chain combines TRBV7-9 with TRBJ1-3, with TRBD1 identical over 9 bases. Looked up from germline, CDR1 is SEHNR and CDR2 is FQNEAQ (reference sequence). The CDR3 covers 14 residues. Trimming removed 4 bases from V and 7 bases from J; junction bases left unmatched: 5. This chain's CDR3 is CASSSGQGRNTIYF. As DNA, the CDR3 is TGTGCCAGCAGCTCAGGACAGGGGCGGAACACCATATATTTT. Complete variable domain (other parts from reference TRBV7-9 and TRBJ1-3): DTGVSQNPRHKITKRGQNVTFRCDPISEHNRLYWYRQTLGQGPEFLTYFQNEAQLEKSRLLSDRFSAERPKGSFSTLEIQRTEQGDSAMYLCASSSGQGRNTIYFGEGSWLTVV.

The V call is TRBV2, the J call TRBJ2-7, with 14 positions matching TRBD2. The CDR3 is made up of 16 amino acids. Per germline, CDR1 SNHLY and CDR2 FYNNEI. The trim removed 4 bases at V and 9 bases at J, leaving 11 bases unmatched. The CDR3 here is CASSGGGGLAGVRQYF. CDR3 in DNA: TGTGCCAGCAGTGGTGGTGGGGGACTAGCGGGAGTAAGGCAGTACTTC. The entire variable domain, with the rest obtained from reference TRBV2 and TRBJ2-7, is as follows: EPEVTQTPSHQVTQMGQEVILRCVPISNHLYFYWYRQILGQKVEFLVSFYNNEISEKSEIFDDQFSVERPDGSNFTLKIRSTKLEDSAMYFCASSGGGGLAGVRQYFGPGTRLTVT.

The table lists this clone with a count of one. V usage is TRBV7-8 and J usage is TRBJ2-7, with TRBD2 identical over 10 bases. With V trimmed by 5 bases and J by 3 bases, 7 bases remained unmatched. This CDR3 spans 15 amino acids. Germline V CDR1 and CDR2: SGHVS, FQNEAQ. The DNA of the CDR3 is TGTGCCAGCAGCACAACTAGCGGGATTGGCTACGAGCAGTACTTC. Protein sequence: CASSTTSGIGYEQYF.

CDR3 sequence reads: CASYRAGEKLFF. In DNA, the CDR3 is TGTGCCAGCTACAGGGCCGGGGAGAAACTGTTTTTT. The chain employs TRBV28 and TRBJ1-4, with D maybe TRBD1 (6 bases). Between the trimmed V and J ends, which lost 8 bases and 11 bases, there was a span of 15 bases. This CDR3 comprises 12 residues. CDR1 MDHEN and CDR2 SYDVKM come from the germline V gene.